This T cell receptor (beta chain) was captured by sequencing in a study of blood T cell repertoires in COVID-19 (TCRdb year 2020). Broadly, across the study: Samples covering the acute and convalescent phases of COVID-19 were provided by collaborators in the United States, Italy and Spain. Where available, HLA class I and class II types were taken from metadata supplied by the sample provider and were not determined by assay-based typing. The repertoires were made available in a free public database intended to serve as a resource for research on the immune response to SARS-CoV-2. Deeply sampled blood TCRbeta repertoires from subjects exposed to, actively infected with, or recovered from COVID-19 were included in the dataset. The sample metadata nearly always contained a de-identified subject ID, COVID-19 status, age in years and sex. Samples were obtained from the ongoing ImmuneRACE study (first 160 participants) and from about 1,300 subjects provided by 6 global collaborators. The prospective study material was composed of cDNA or gDNA derived from T cells, B-cell-depleted T cells, or PBMCs. What the research found in general, with its limitations: Clinical and demographic metadata were provided uncurated, with the amount varying by source and participant.

Of note for this clone: Which antigen it targets is not known. Per-base quality was not reported, and no clone a single base away is much larger than it.

The collaborating institutions used their own protocols to collect whole blood in K2EDTA tubes. Collaborator samples were shipped for TCRbeta analysis as frozen whole blood, isolated PBMCs, or DNA extracted from either sample type. The immunoSEQ Assay, a bias-controlled multiplex PCR, was used to amplify TCRbeta CDR3 regions from genomic DNA. The study's own analysis went as follows. Nucleated cell counts per sample were estimated from amplification of reference gene primers within the assay. To quantify the absolute abundance of each unique TCRbeta CDR3 rearrangement, sequence reads were collapsed and filtered. Productive Simpson clonality was computed per sample as the square root of Simpson's diversity index over productive rearrangements. Not all clones reach the TCRdb copy of this immuneACCESS table, which keeps in-frame sequences only. Checked studies attribute under half of the gap to unresolved V genes and leave the rest unexplained. V and J calls and clone size are as listed in that table; D and trimming were resolved from the DNA. The sample includes some 110,000 clones, with around 80% observed a single time. In total, the top ten clones hold approximately 0.76% of the sample.

Between the V and J ends, shortened by 6 bases and 0 bases respectively, the junction contains 9 bases. CDR3 length: 13 amino acids, cysteine to phenylalanine. The entry retains the CDR3 DNA only, 39 bases that are in frame from base 1. The germline V gene gives CDR1 as MNHEY and CDR2 as SVGAGI. The chain is made from TRBV6-5 and TRBJ2-7, with the identity of the D gene unclear. The receptor comes from a woman aged 70-85 years with acute or convalescent COVID-19. Sequencing input: peripheral blood. The sequenced DNA is TGTGCCAGCAGCAGTGTGCCCTCCTACGAGCAGTACTTC. It encodes CASSSVPSYEQYF.